This is a list of T cell receptor beta chains from one sample in a study of T cells in Graves' hyperthyroidism and ophthalmopathy. A single record per CDR3 protein comes from TCRdb applying MiXCR to the multiplex PCR reads. The table has approximately 410,000 distinct CDR3 sequences, approximately 14% seen once. Material for sequencing was blood. The receptors were gathered from a young man with Graves' ophthalmopathy. The CDR3 runs from the conserved cysteine through the conserved F or W. The D gene is left open where the match is weak. Clone sizes are given selectively: once, few, many, or a class where the clone is expanded.

d_gene,j_gene,abundance,v_gene,CDR3aa,CDR3nt
-,TRBJ2-1,few,TRBV20-1,CSASMGALSYNEQFF,TGCAGTGCTAGTATGGGAGCCCTCTCCTACAATGAGCAGTTCTTC
-,TRBJ2-2,-,TRBV27,CASSRTWPTGELFF,TGTGCCAGCTCCCGGACGTGGCCAACCGGGGAGCTGTTTTTT
TRBD1,TRBJ2-7,-,TRBV11-3,CASSWQGDEGYEQYF,TGTGCCAGCAGCTGGCAGGGGGACGAGGGCTACGAGCAGTACTTC
TRBD1,TRBJ2-2,-,TRBV18,CASSPPDRAGTGELFF,TGTGCCAGCTCACCCCCGGACAGGGCTGGAACCGGGGAGCTGTTTTTT
-,TRBJ2-1,many,TRBV10-3,CAISESGGGNLGNEQFF,TGTGCCATCAGTGAGTCTGGGGGTGGTAACTTAGGCAATGAGCAGTTCTTC
-,TRBJ2-7,few,TRBV6-6,CASSYSQSAGYEQYF,TGTGCCAGCAGTTACTCCCAGTCGGCAGGGTACGAGCAGTACTTC
TRBD2,TRBJ2-5,-,TRBV9,CASSRAGLEETQYF,TGTGCCAGCAGCAGAGCGGGACTAGAAGAGACCCAGTACTTC
-,TRBJ1-2,many,TRBV30,CAWSVRLGYTF,TGTGCCTGGAGTGTACGGCTTGGCTACACCTTC
-,TRBJ1-6,-,TRBV20-1,CSARAQGSSYNSPLHF,TGCAGTGCTAGAGCGCAGGGGAGCTCCTATAATTCACCCCTCCACTTT
TRBD1,TRBJ2-1,few,TRBV15,CATSDRGQYNEQFF,TGTGCCACATCAGACAGGGGGCAATACAATGAGCAGTTCTTC
-,TRBJ2-7,few,TRBV4-1,CASSPATRGRSYEQYF,TGCGCCAGCAGCCCCGCCACCCGGGGAAGAAGCTACGAGCAGTACTTC
-,TRBJ2-2,many,TRBV7-9,CASSRRDVTGELFF,TGTGCCAGCAGCCGCCGGGATGTTACCGGGGAGCTGTTTTTT
-,TRBJ2-3,many,TRBV28,CASSLPLPGTQYF,TGTGCCAGCAGTTTACCCCTCCCTGGTACGCAGTATTTT
-,TRBJ2-7,many,TRBV9,CASSVGMYGDEQYF,TGTGCCAGCAGCGTAGGGATGTATGGGGACGAGCAGTACTTC
-,TRBJ2-2,-,TRBV4-2,CASSQGEDRYTGELFF,TGTGCCAGCAGCCAAGGGGAAGACAGATACACCGGGGAGCTGTTTTTT
TRBD1,TRBJ1-2,many,TRBV7-2,CASSLAELTGVNGYTF,TGTGCCAGCAGCTTAGCAGAGTTGACAGGGGTAAATGGCTACACCTTC
TRBD2,TRBJ2-1,many,TRBV28,CASSLLGAGVRDEQFF,TGTGCCAGCAGTTTATTAGGGGCGGGAGTTAGAGATGAGCAGTTCTTC
-,TRBJ1-4,-,TRBV9,CASSVGKAKNEKLFF,TGTGCCAGCAGCGTAGGCAAGGCGAAGAATGAAAAACTGTTTTTT
-,TRBJ2-1,-,TRBV12-3/TRBV12-4,CASSLGLPYEQFF,TGTGCCAGCAGTCTCGGACTTCCCTACGAGCAGTTCTTC
TRBD2,TRBJ2-7,-,TRBV2,CASRWLAESYEQYF,TGTGCCAGCCGGTGGCTAGCGGAGTCCTACGAGCAGTACTTC
TRBD1,TRBJ2-1,many,TRBV2,CASSAGQGSFDEQFF,TGTGCCAGCAGTGCCGGACAGGGCTCCTTCGATGAGCAGTTCTTC
-,TRBJ1-2,-,TRBV12-3/TRBV12-4,CASSRQSGSYGYTF,TGTGCCAGCAGTAGACAGTCGGGCAGCTATGGCTACACCTTC
TRBD1,TRBJ1-4,many,TRBV18,CASSPPGQSNEKLFF,TGTGCCAGCTCACCCCCGGGACAGAGTAATGAAAAACTGTTTTTT
-,TRBJ2-5,-,TRBV6-5,CASSYWQELGETQYF,TGTGCCAGCAGTTACTGGCAGGAGCTTGGAGAGACCCAGTACTTC
-,TRBJ1-2,few,TRBV11-2,CASSLEGLPAYGYTF,TGTGCCAGCAGCTTAGAGGGACTCCCGGCCTATGGCTACACCTTC
TRBD2,TRBJ2-1,-,TRBV13,CASSSTSGGPLGEQFF,TGTGCCAGCAGCTCAACTAGCGGGGGGCCCCTGGGTGAGCAGTTCTTC
TRBD1,TRBJ2-2,few,TRBV27,CASSPGTGVTGELFF,TGTGCCAGCAGTCCCGGGACAGGGGTAACCGGGGAGCTGTTTTTT
TRBD1,TRBJ1-5,many,TRBV18,CASSSGQAYSNQPQHF,TGTGCCAGCTCATCTGGACAGGCATATAGCAATCAGCCCCAGCATTTT
TRBD2,TRBJ2-1,-,TRBV19,CASSITLAGSSYNEQFF,TGTGCCAGTAGTATAACCCTAGCGGGCAGCTCCTACAATGAGCAGTTCTTC
-,TRBJ1-4,-,TRBV30,CAWSWTVRNEKLFF,TGTGCCTGGAGTTGGACAGTTCGTAATGAAAAACTGTTTTTT
-,TRBJ2-3,many,TRBV2,CASSGDWTRPDTQYF,TGTGCCAGCAGTGGGGACTGGACTCGACCAGATACGCAGTATTTT
-,TRBJ2-3,-,TRBV20-1,CSARRRGDSTDAQYF,TGCAGTGCTAGGCGAAGAGGGGATAGCACAGATGCGCAGTATTTT
-,TRBJ2-3,-,TRBV5-1,CASSSVGHTDTQYF,TGCGCCAGCAGCTCTGTGGGCCACACAGATACGCAGTATTTT
TRBD1,TRBJ1-1,once,TRBV19,CASSIEAGGFTEAFF,TGTGCCAGTAGTATAGAGGCAGGGGGTTTCACTGAAGCTTTCTTT
TRBD1,TRBJ2-1,many,TRBV5-8,CASSSLGGPYNEQFF,TGTGCCAGCAGCTCCTTAGGGGGCCCCTACAATGAGCAGTTCTTC
-,TRBJ2-5,many,TRBV9,CASSIAGDGKTQYF,TGTGCCAGCAGCATCGCCGGGGACGGGAAGACCCAGTACTTC
-,TRBJ2-1,few,TRBV5-6,CASSLGGGAEQFF,TGTGCCAGCAGCTTGGGGGGGGGGGCCGAGCAGTTCTTC
-,TRBJ1-1,few,TRBV29-1,CSVGGRNTEAFF,TGCAGCGTTGGGGGGCGGAACACTGAAGCTTTCTTT
-,TRBJ1-5,-,TRBV7-9,CASSSGGTEVSPQHF,TGTGCCAGCAGCTCCGGGGGGACGGAGGTCTCGCCCCAGCATTTT
-,TRBJ2-3,-,TRBV7-7,CASQSTDTQYF,TGTGCTAGCCAGAGCACAGATACGCAGTATTTT
TRBD2,TRBJ2-5,once,TRBV12-3/TRBV12-4,CASNITGGKQETQYF,TGTGCCAGTAATATCACGGGAGGTAAACAAGAGACCCAGTACTTC